This TCR beta chain was recovered during a study of T cell responses to AZD1222 COVID-19 vaccine. CDR1 and CDR2 (germline): SNHLY, FYNNEI. Trimming cost V 3 bases and J 4 bases; bases outside gene matches: 7. The CDR3 runs to 15 residues. Generated by immunoSEQ multiplex PCR, the TCRdb table keeps only in-frame clones and is missing some. Among 180,000 or so clones, 80% to 95% were seen once, and the ten largest hold approximately 1%. Sequencing used peripheral blood, obtained 28 days after the second AZD1222 dose. The chain recombines TRBV2 with TRBJ2-5; 8 positions match TRBD1. This receptor was taken from an adult who received the AZD1222 COVID-19 vaccine. The CDR3 DNA reads as TGTGCCAGCAGTGACGTAGACAGGGGAAGAGAGACCCAGTACTTC. It codes for CASSDVDRGRETQYF.